This TCR beta chain was sequenced during a study of CD8 T cells in ankylosing spondylitis. Overall study results and limits: Ankylosing spondylitis blood seemed to carry a telltale TCR beta motif made of eight or nine highly homologous variants. Before this, some motif variants had been reported in reactive arthritis synovial fluid and blood. Disease-linked clones bore a CD8+ phenotype and were relatively rare in peripheral blood. Within matched ankylosing spondylitis synovial fluid, disease-linked clones were reportedly significantly enriched.

This clonotype was counted ten times or more. The antigen is unknown. The germline V gene has CDR1 DFQATT and CDR2 SNEGSKA (reference sequence). This CDR3 has 14 amino acids. V shed 4 bases and J 1 base; nucleotides not matched to a gene: 6. Quantitative 5'-RACE with molecular barcodes generated TCR beta libraries. MiXCR, applied by TCRdb to the 5' RACE reads, yields one record per CDR3 protein. The sample lists about 500,000 distinct CDR3 sequences; approximately 5% were seen once. The rearrangement joins TRBV20-1 to TRBJ1-2; 7 bases match TRBD1. The sequenced sample was blood, either unsorted or a sorted T cell fraction (not recorded which). This receptor was identified in a male donor with ankylosing spondylitis. In DNA, the CDR3 is TGCAGTGCTACCCGGGACAGCCTTAACTATGGCTACACCTTC. It is translated as CSATRDSLNYGYTF.